This T cell receptor (beta chain) emerged from a study of blood T cell repertoires in COVID-19. This CDR3 has 14 residues. The germline V and J ends were trimmed by 2 bases and 5 bases, with 12 bases remaining between them. Germline assignment: CDR1 KGHSH and CDR2 LQKENI. The assay was immunoSEQ multiplex PCR, and TCRdb's table has in-frame clones only and misses some. This repertoire shows 70,000 to 100,000 clones, around 90% found once; its top ten account for roughly 8.7%. Input material: peripheral blood. V usage is TRBV18 and J usage is TRBJ2-5; tentatively, D is TRBD1 (5 bases). The receptor's source is a woman between 65 and 79 years old with acute or convalescent COVID-19. CDR3 in amino acids: CASSPRGYQETQYF. The CDR3 DNA is TGTGCCAGCTCACCAAGGGGTTATCAGGAGACCCAGTACTTC.